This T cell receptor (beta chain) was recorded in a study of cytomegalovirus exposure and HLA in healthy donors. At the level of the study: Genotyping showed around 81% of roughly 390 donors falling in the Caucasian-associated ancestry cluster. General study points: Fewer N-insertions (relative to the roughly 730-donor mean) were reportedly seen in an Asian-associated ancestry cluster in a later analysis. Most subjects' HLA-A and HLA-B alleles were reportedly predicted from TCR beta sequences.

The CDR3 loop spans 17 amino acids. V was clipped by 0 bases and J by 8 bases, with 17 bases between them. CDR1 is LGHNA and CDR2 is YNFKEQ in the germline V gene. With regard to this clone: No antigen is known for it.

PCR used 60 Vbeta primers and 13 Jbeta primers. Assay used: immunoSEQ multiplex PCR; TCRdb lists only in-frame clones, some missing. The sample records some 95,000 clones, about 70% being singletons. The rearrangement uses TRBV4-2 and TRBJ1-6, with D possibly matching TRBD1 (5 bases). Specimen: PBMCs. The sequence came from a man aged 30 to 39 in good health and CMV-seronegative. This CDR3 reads CASSQDRWEEGHSPLHF. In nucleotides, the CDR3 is TGTGCCAGCAGCCAAGATCGTTGGGAGGAGGGACATTCACCCCTCCACTTT.